This record concerns one T cell receptor (beta chain) sequence. This sample is drawn from a study of blood T cell repertoires in COVID-19. Sequenced by immunoSEQ multiplex PCR; TCRdb stores in-frame clones only, minus some. Here the sample spans 30,000 to 45,000 clones, approximately 80% being singletons. This clonotype was obtained from a man between 65 and 80 years old with acute or convalescent COVID-19. Material: peripheral blood.

Written as DNA, the CDR3 is TGTGCCTGGAGTATAGACAGGGGTCGCGAGCAGTACTTC. Translating it yields CAWSIDRGREQYF. The chain combines TRBV30 with TRBJ2-7, with TRBD1 matching over 8 bases. Germline assignment: CDR1 GTSNPN and CDR2 SVGIG (reference sequence). The V segment lost 2 bases and the J segment 6 bases; nucleotides outside the gene matches: 6. The CDR3 totals 13 residues.